Listed below are T cell receptor beta chains from one sample, sequenced in a study of T-cell memory formation after mild COVID-19. Via MiXCR, TCRdb re-called the 5' RACE reads, giving one row per CDR3 protein. The sample consists of 250,000 to 400,000 distinct CDR3 sequences, 14% of them appearing once. The specimen sequenced was PBMCs or a T cell subset sorted from them (not recorded which). The receptors were sampled from a young man who had mild COVID-19 (a few samples of this study predate the infection). Cell type and time point are not known. The CDR3 runs from the conserved cysteine through the conserved F or W. The order of the fields is clone size, D gene, J gene, V gene, CDR3 DNA, CDR3 protein. The D gene is left open where the match is weak. Clone size, where shown, is once, few, many, or a class for clones that have expanded.

>.|TRBD1|TRBJ1-5|TRBV7-8
TGTGCCAGCAGCACTGACAGGGCCGAAATCAATCAGCCCCAGCATTTT
CASSTDRAEINQPQHF
>few|.|TRBJ1-1|TRBV14
TGTGCCAGCAGCGGGGTGGGGAACACTGAAGCTTTCTTT
CASSGVGNTEAFF
>many|TRBD2|TRBJ2-3|TRBV7-2
TGTGCCAGCAGCTTCTCTAGCGGGGGCACAGATACGCAGTATTTT
CASSFSSGGTDTQYF
>.|.|TRBJ2-5|TRBV29-1
TGCAGCCCCCCCCGTTCTCAGGGGTCCAAAGAGACCCAGTACTTC
CSPPRSQGSKETQYF
>many|.|TRBJ2-7|TRBV7-8
TGTGCCAGCAGCGGCGGCAGGGATAGCTCCTACGAGCAGTACTTC
CASSGGRDSSYEQYF
>.|.|TRBJ1-4|TRBV4-2
TGTGCCAGCAGCCAAGACGGGGGAGCAACTAATGAAAAACTGTTTTTT
CASSQDGGATNEKLFF
>few|TRBD1|TRBJ1-2|TRBV12-3/TRBV12-4
TGTGCCAGCAGTTATAACAGGGGTGGCTACACCTTC
CASSYNRGGYTF
>.|.|TRBJ2-1|TRBV7-2
TGTGCCAGCAGCTTAGTCTTTTCCCCCAATGAGCAGTTCTTC
CASSLVFSPNEQFF
>.|.|TRBJ2-1|TRBV6-1
TGTGCCACCTACCGGGACAGAGGGGGGGGTGAGCAGTTCTTC
CATYRDRGGGEQFF
>few|TRBD1|TRBJ1-1|TRBV4-1
TGCGCCAGCAGGACCCCGGGACAGAGGAACACTGAAGCTTTCTTT
CASRTPGQRNTEAFF
>few|TRBD1|TRBJ1-2|TRBV9
TGTGCCAGCAGCGGAACGACAGGGTCTTATGGCTACACCTTC
CASSGTTGSYGYTF